This T cell receptor beta chain was identified during a study of cytomegalovirus exposure and HLA in healthy donors. Overall study findings and caveats: The study recorded over 150 TCR beta chains that were cytomegalovirus-associated.

Of note for this clone: What it binds is not known.

In nominal health when sampled, donors likely had unrecorded immune exposures nonetheless. PCR primers comprised 60 Vbeta and 13 Jbeta primers. Using immunoSEQ multiplex PCR, the repertoire was profiled, and TCRdb retains in-frame clones only, with some absent. This table has under 200,000 clones, nearly 80% appearing once. This CDR3 has 12 amino acids. Per germline, CDR1 SEHNR and CDR2 FQNEAQ (reference sequence). V was shortened by 6 bases and J by 4 bases, with 7 bases between the two germline ends. The receptor's source is a woman in her twenties or thirties in good health and CMV-seropositive. The chain employs TRBV7-9 and TRBJ1-5; TRBD1 might be the D (6 bases). The sequenced sample was PBMCs. CDR3 DNA sequence: TGTGCCAGCAGACAGGGAAATCAGCCCCAGCATTTT. Translating gives CASRQGNQPQHF.